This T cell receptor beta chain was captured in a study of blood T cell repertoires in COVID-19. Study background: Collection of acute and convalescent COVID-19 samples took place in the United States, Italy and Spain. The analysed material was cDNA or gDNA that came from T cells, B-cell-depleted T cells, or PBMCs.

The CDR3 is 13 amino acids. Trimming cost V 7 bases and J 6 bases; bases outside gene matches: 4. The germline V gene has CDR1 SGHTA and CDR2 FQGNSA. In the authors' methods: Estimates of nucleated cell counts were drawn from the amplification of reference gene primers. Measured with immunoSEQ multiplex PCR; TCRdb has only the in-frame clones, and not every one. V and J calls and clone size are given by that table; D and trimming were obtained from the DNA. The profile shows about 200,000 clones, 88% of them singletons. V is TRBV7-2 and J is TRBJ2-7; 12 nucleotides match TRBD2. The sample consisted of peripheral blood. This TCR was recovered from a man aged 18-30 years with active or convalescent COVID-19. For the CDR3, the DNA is TGTGCCAGCAACGAACTAGCGGGAGGCGAGCAGTACTTC. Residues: CASNELAGGEQYF.